This record covers a single TCR beta chain. Its antigen remains unidentified. V trimming: 4 bases; J trimming: 1 base; junction bases outside the gene matches: 5. This CDR3 contains 16 residues. In germline, CDR1 is SGHDN, CDR2 FVKESK. Quantitative 5'-RACE was performed with molecular barcodes, and it yielded the TCR beta libraries. TCRdb passed the 5' RACE reads through MiXCR, listing each CDR3 protein once. The sample includes around 540,000 distinct CDR3 sequences, approximately 12% of them seen just once. This sample was taken from a study of CD8 T cells in ankylosing spondylitis. Whole-study findings and limits: Clones tied to disease were said to be significantly enriched in matched ankylosing spondylitis synovial fluid. CD8+ cells made up the disease-linked clones, which were relatively rare in peripheral blood. The study identified a TCR beta motif of roughly eight highly homologous variants that appeared characteristic of ankylosing spondylitis blood.

The TCR comes from a male donor with ankylosing spondylitis. Sequencing was done on a sample of blood, either unsorted or a sorted T cell fraction (not recorded which). The chain joins TRBV14 to TRBJ1-1; TRBD1 aligns across 11 bases. The CDR3 region is CASSPGTGGANTEAFF. CDR3 coding DNA: TGTGCCAGCAGCCCCGGGACAGGGGGAGCGAACACTGAAGCTTTCTTT.